A single TCR beta chain is shown here with its context. In its sample, this clonotype was seen a few times. This receptor's antigen is unknown. The sample holds no much larger clone one base away, and base qualities are not on file. The entry originates in a study of T cells in Graves' hyperthyroidism and ophthalmopathy (dated by TCRdb to 2018 to 2020). Turning to the overall study: Peripheral blood was sampled at the time of initial diagnosis, prior to any treatment. A discovery cohort of about 100 patients, about 44 with Graves' ophthalmopathy and 57 with stable Graves' hyperthyroidism, was used to find distinguishing TCR V-J signatures. Whether ophthalmopathy could be predicted prospectively was tested in an independent validation cohort made up of some 20 hyperthyroidism patients plus 17 patients who later progressed to ophthalmopathy. After sampling, hyperthyroidism patients received methimazole starting at 30 mg daily, and ophthalmopathy patients received high-dose intravenous methylprednisolone. The paper reports TCR Vbeta CDR3 sequencing of roughly 140 peripheral blood samples: some 41 ophthalmopathy, approximately 74 hyperthyroidism and around 17 progressor patients. The approximately 98 discovery patients were randomly divided into training and test sets at a 7:3 ratio. The study also compared thyroid tissue and blood T-cell repertoires from a handful of Graves' hyperthyroidism patients.

TCR beta CDR3 regions were amplified from RNA transcripts. A first-round RT-PCR of the TCR CDR3 used the HTBI primer set with the Qiagen OneStep RT-PCR kit. A second multiplex PCR round built the libraries, followed by size selection and purification. The libraries were sequenced on an Illumina HiSeq2000 using paired-end 100 bp reads. In the paper's pipeline: SOAPnuke was used to process the raw data, with reads discarded if the reads contained adapters or uncalled bases, had a mean Phred below 15, or lacked an exact constant-primer or identifier match. High-quality paired reads were merged with COPE v1.2.5, and unique nucleotide sequences were defined as clonotypes. MiTCR v1.1 was used to align the clonotypes against IMGT TRBV, TRBD and TRBJ reference segments. Only V-J combinations with frequency above 0.0001, covering 99% to 99.2% of repertoires, were analysed. A TCS score was defined as the ratio of F50 (clonal expansion) to E x V (chaos), with BLOSUM62-based TCRdist applied between CDR3 peptides within each V-J. Welch's t-statistics and random forest reduced fewer than 600 V-J features to 10 to 15, which were used in a naive Bayes classifier (R e1071). Thyroid-blood repertoire similarity was quantified with the Morisita-Horn index. TCRdb trimmed public reads at Q25 via fastp, called clones via MiXCR and kept in-frame beta chains. CDR3 protein sequences are deduplicated, and each keeps its most common genes and DNA. TCRdb's processing, not the authors' own work, is the source of the V and J calls. The sample data list hundreds of thousands of distinct CDR3 sequences, and over 35% of these were observed just once. Together, the top ten hold over 8% of the sample.

A patient counted as having stable Graves' hyperthyroidism if no progression to ophthalmopathy occurred over 18 months of follow-up. Hyperthyroidism patients were aged 18 to 65 years and newly diagnosed, with disease duration of less than 2 months. Exclusion was applied to patients with uncontrolled infections, other autoimmune diseases, pregnancy or lactation. Diagnoses were based on clinical symptoms, serum thyroxine and TRAb, thyroid ultrasound and orbital computed tomography. Ficoll-Paque density gradient centrifugation was used to isolate PBMCs from approximately 10 ml of fresh peripheral blood. Total RNA was extracted with Trizol reagent, and quality was checked on an Agilent 2100 Bioanalyzer. V loses 6 bases at its end and J loses 6 bases; junction bases beyond the gene matches: 5. Reading from cysteine to phenylalanine, the CDR3 counts 13 amino acids. The entry retains the CDR3 DNA only, 39 bases that are in frame from base 1. The germline V gene provides CDR1 SGHRS and CDR2 YFSETQ.

What the research found in general, with its limitations: No statistical method was used to fix the sample size in advance, and group allocation was not hidden from the investigators. A 13 V-J signature model separated ophthalmopathy from stable hyperthyroidism, with roughly 88% sensitivity and roughly 82% specificity in cross-validation and 80%/75% in testing. Blood samples also contained most of the expanded thyroid clonotypes (frequency above 0.001), which suggests that blood repertoires may reflect thyroid immune responses. In validation, the model predicted progression to ophthalmopathy a median of approximately 6.6 months before onset, with about 70% sensitivity and roughly 77% specificity.

The chain is encoded by TRBV5-1 joined to TRBJ2-2, with 7 middle bases fitting TRBD2. What was sequenced was blood. The sequence derives from a man aged 18 to 30 with Graves' hyperthyroidism. The DNA sequence is TGCGCCAGCACGCGGGAGAGCGCCGGGGAGCTGTTTTTT. Its protein is CASTRESAGELFF.